This T cell receptor beta chain was retrieved from a study of early T cells in non-severe SARS-CoV-2 infection. The wider study: Bulk RNA from unsorted whole blood was sequenced; chains were unpaired.

Study results and caveats: VDJdb matching favored anti-spike CD8 responses, missing private and CD4 specificities.

TCRdb itself ran the 5' RACE reads through MiXCR, one entry per CDR3 protein. The sample has 95,000 to 100,000 distinct CDR3 sequences; around 13% are singletons. As regards this clonotype: Its specificity is unknown.

CDR1 is SGHAT, CDR2 FQNNGV, per germline. This CDR3 is built from 15 residues. V was cut by 5 bases and J by 3 bases, with 13 bases left in between. Sequencing was done on a sample of whole blood. This clonotype originated in an adult who was a healthcare worker with PCR-confirmed SARS-CoV-2 infection or an uninfected control (not recorded which). This rearrangement joins TRBV11-2 to TRBJ1-4; D unclear. Here the CDR3 DNA reads TGTGCCAGCAGCCCCGCGCGGGTACCTAATGAAAAACTGTTTTTT. As protein: CASSPARVPNEKLFF. The whole variable domain, remainder taken from reference TRBV11-2 and TRBJ1-4, is EAGVAQSPRYKIIEKRQSVAFWCNPISGHATLYWYQQILGQGPKLLIQFQNNGVVDDSQLPKDRFSAERLKGVDSTLKIQPAKLEDSAVYLCASSPARVPNEKLFFGSGTQLSVL.